This TCR beta chain came from a study of T cell responses to AZD1222 COVID-19 vaccine. Study observations and caveats: The study reported that nearly half of spike-specific TCRs target unmutated variant regions. Increases in Spike-specific TCR breadth and depth were seen after two AZD1222 doses.

A note on this clone: Its antigen is not known.

The CDR3 is made up of 15 amino acids. Germline loops: CDR1 MNHNS, CDR2 SASEGT. V lost 0 bases to trimming and J lost 7 bases, with 13 bases between them. TCRdb keeps only in-frame clones here, not all; method: immunoSEQ multiplex PCR. This table holds 150,000 to 200,000 clones, 94% found once. This TCR came from an adult in good health. This specimen consisted of peripheral blood, obtained on day 0 of AZD1222 vaccination. V and J are TRBV6-1 and TRBJ1-5; D remains ambiguous. CDR3 amino acids: CASSEAPTSDQPQHF. DNA of the CDR3: TGTGCCAGCAGTGAAGCCCCGACAAGCGACCAGCCCCAGCATTTT.